The 7 T cell receptor beta chains presented below share a single source sample, sequenced in a study of T cell repertoires in cytomegalovirus infection. Which antigens these TCRs recognize remains unknown. One entry per CDR3 protein results from TCRdb running MiXCR on the reads. The sample lists some 940,000 distinct CDR3 sequences, approximately 33% occurring once. The material sequenced was cultured CD8+ T cells from PBMCs, taken from culture after CMV antigen stimulation. These receptors were collected from a human donor in good health (CMV status not recorded). Some clones in this sample may be carry-over from other donors' samples.

This chain joins TRBV27 and TRBJ2-7; 7 positions match TRBD1. Germline assignment: CDR1 MNHEY and CDR2 SMNVEV (reference sequence). This CDR3 is built from 15 residues. V trimming: 4 bases; J trimming: 3 bases; junction bases outside the gene matches: 9. The CDR3 DNA reads TGTGCCAGCAGTTCCTCCAGGACAGGTTACTACGAGCAGTACGTC. Its protein is CASSSSRTGYYEQYV.

The gene calls are TRBV12-5 and TRBJ2-5; a possible D gene is TRBD2 (6 bases). V lost 0 bases, J lost 5 bases, and 13 bases lay in between. Germline V gene sequence: CDR1 LGHNT, CDR2 FRNRAP. This CDR3 is built from 15 residues. DNA of the CDR3: TGTGCTAGTGGTTTGGTACTAGGGAGGCGGGAGACCCAGTACTTC. Translated, it gives CASGLVLGRRETQYF.

This clonotype appeared a few times. J is TRBJ1-2 and V is TRBV27; tentative D call: TRBD1 (6 bases). V was trimmed by 5 bases and J by 4 bases, leaving 17 bases between them. CDR1 and CDR2 (germline): MNHEY, SMNVEV (reference sequence). The CDR3 has 15 residues. This chain's CDR3 is CASSERTAPTYGYTF. As DNA, the CDR3 is TGTGCCAGCAGTGAACGGACAGCCCCTACCTATGGCTACACCTTC.

The CDR3 region has the DNA TGTGCCAGCAGTTTAGAGTTACACGGGGGCTACACCTTC. Translating it yields CASSLELHGGYTF. The V gene is TRBV12-3 or TRBV12-4, the J gene TRBJ1-2; D not certain. Between the trimmed V and J ends, which lost 1 base and 8 bases, there was a span of 11 bases. The CDR3 contains 13 residues.

This clonotype has a count of ten or more. The V call is TRBV6-1, the J call TRBJ1-1, with 8 positions matching TRBD1. V was clipped by 3 bases and J by 3 bases; unmatched bases: 6. The CDR3 is 15 residues long. Germline-derived CDR1 and CDR2 are MNHNS and SASEGT. The CDR3 DNA reads as TGTGCCAGCAGTGACCGGACAGGGTGGGACACTGAAGCTTTCTTT. Amino acid sequence: CASSDRTGWDTEAFF.

This clonotype was seen just once. The V gene is TRBV20-1, the J gene TRBJ1-4; 10 bases map to TRBD1. The ends lost 1 base at V and 8 bases at J; junction bases unmatched: 13. The V gene's germline CDR1 is DFQATT and CDR2 SNEGSKA (reference sequence). This CDR3 is 17 amino acids long. The chain's CDR3 is CSARVGTGAPRGEKLFF. The DNA of the CDR3 is TGCAGTGCTAGAGTCGGGACAGGGGCCCCACGGGGAGAAAAACTGTTTTTT.

Concerning this clonotype: Given a far larger clone just one base away, this is likely a sequencing read error. The V call is TRBV7-9, the J call TRBJ1-2, with TRBD1 as a possible D gene (5 bases). V was clipped by 1 base and J by 3 bases, with 6 bases between them. Germline lookup yields CDR1 SEHNR and CDR2 FQNEAQ (reference sequence). The CDR3 is made up of 13 amino acids. CDR3 nucleotides: TGTGCCAGCAGCTTAGTAGGGGACTATGGCTACACCTTC. Translating gives CASSLVGDYGYTF.